The source of this TCR beta chain is a study of cytomegalovirus exposure and HLA in healthy donors. Overall study context: Approximately 85 million unique TCRs from HLA-typed donors made up an early data release.

It was with 60 Vbeta and 13 Jbeta primers that the PCR ran. Sequencing used immunoSEQ multiplex PCR; TCRdb keeps in-frame clones, though not all of them. The profile covers 120,000 or so clones, with around 80% appearing a single time and 1.2% taken by the ten largest. This CDR3 has 15 amino acids. The germline CDR1 and CDR2 sequences are SGHNT and YYREEE (reference sequence). After removal of 4 bases from V and 1 base from J, the junction contained 7 bases not matched to a gene. General study results and limits: Serostatus for CMV was the only available immune exposure information.

Notes on this clone: Its antigen remains unidentified.

This TCR came from a female donor in good health and CMV-seronegative. V is TRBV5-4 and J is TRBJ1-1, with 7 bases matching TRBD1. Sequencing used PBMCs. The CDR3, as DNA: TGTGCCAGCAGCCCGCGGACAGGACAGAACACTGAAGCTTTCTTT. Amino acid sequence: CASSPRTGQNTEAFF.